This T cell receptor (beta chain) appears in the sequencing data of a study of blood T cell repertoires in COVID-19 (dated by TCRdb to 2020 to 2022). Turning to the overall study: Samples from collaborators originated in the United States, Italy and Spain and spanned both the acute and convalescent phases of COVID-19. The prospective study material was composed of cDNA or gDNA derived from T cells, B-cell-depleted T cells, or PBMCs. Where available, HLA class I and class II types were obtained from metadata supplied by the sample provider rather than from assay-based typing. The sample metadata nearly always contained a de-identified subject ID, COVID-19 status, age in years and sex. Deeply sampled blood TCRbeta repertoires from subjects exposed to, actively infected with, or recovered from COVID-19 were included in the dataset. A freely available public database, intended as a resource for researchers studying the immune response to SARS-CoV-2, is where the repertoires were released. The samples were drawn from two sources: the first 160 participants of the ongoing ImmuneRACE study, and about 1,300 subjects contributed by 6 global collaborators. The investigation overall reported the following: The amount of clinical and demographic metadata varied by source and participant and was provided uncurated.

Turning to this clone: Its antigen is unknown. One base away there is no much larger clone; base qualities are not given.

The germline V and J ends show losses of 5 bases and 1 base respectively, and no gene match explains 4 bases of the junction. Taken from the germline V gene, the CDR1 and CDR2 loops are SGHAT and FQNNGV. Reading from cysteine to phenylalanine, the CDR3 counts 16 amino acids. Only the CDR3 DNA is retained, 48 bases long and in frame from the first base. TCRbeta CDR3 regions were amplified from genomic DNA using the immunoSEQ Assay, a bias-controlled multiplex PCR. Turning to the authors' computational methods: The number of nucleated cells in each sample was estimated from the amplification of reference gene primers within the assay. To quantify the absolute abundance of each unique TCRbeta CDR3 rearrangement, sequence reads were collapsed and filtered. For each sample, productive Simpson clonality was calculated as the square root of Simpson's diversity index over productive rearrangements. Here the immuneACCESS table is served through TCRdb, limited to in-frame sequences with V and J called. Missing clones are a known gap in these copies; in checked studies unresolved V genes cover under half, and the rest lacks a known reason. V and J calls plus clone size are reproduced from that table; the DNA served to infer D and trimming. Within this sample are about 330,000 clones, with approximately 84% of them counted one time only. Of the sample, about 10% is held by the ten largest clones.

Participants in the prospective study were enrolled through a virtual design, were aged roughly 18 to 90 years, and lived in roughly 24 United States geographic areas. Cohort assignment in the prospective study relied on participant-reported clinical history from a screening survey and a study questionnaire. ImmuneRACE Cohort 3 recovered participants were defined by two consecutive negative NP/OP PCR tests, healthcare professional clearance, or symptom resolution. In the prospective study, mobile phlebotomists collected whole blood, serum and a nasopharyngeal or oropharyngeal swab from each participant. Additional blood draws and questionnaires over a roughly two-month period could optionally be provided by prospective study participants. Before DNA extraction, blood samples from the prospective study were shipped at room temperature or frozen.

The chain joins TRBV11-2 to TRBJ2-1; 11 of the junction bases match TRBD2. The clonotype originates from a woman between 18 and 30 years old who had recovered from COVID-19. Sequenced input: PBMCs or T cells enriched from blood (not recorded which). The bases read TGTGCCAGCAGCCCGGGACTAGCGGATTCCTACAATGAGCAGTTCTTC. This is translated as CASSPGLADSYNEQFF.